The 10 T cell receptor beta chains presented below share a single source sample, sequenced in a study of T cell responses to AZD1222 COVID-19 vaccine. Generated by immunoSEQ multiplex PCR, the TCRdb table keeps only in-frame clones and is missing some. The sample has tens of thousands of clones, roughly nine tenths seen once. The specimen was peripheral blood, collected on day 0 of AZD1222 vaccination. Source of these receptors: an adult in good health.

The genes are TRBV28 and TRBJ1-5; D unclear. Germline CDR1 and CDR2: MDHEN and SYDVKM. The CDR3 consists of 13 residues. V was cut by 3 bases and J by 4 bases, with 7 bases left in between. CDR3: CASSFKSNQPQHF. The CDR3 bases are TGTGCCAGCAGTTTTAAGTCGAATCAGCCCCAGCATTTT.

The chain uses TRBV9 and TRBJ1-1; possibly TRBD1 for D (5 bases). The CDR3 is made up of 16 amino acids. Per the germline V gene, CDR1 is SGDLS and CDR2 is YYNGEE. V lost 4 bases and J 0 bases, leaving 16 bases between the germline ends. In nucleotides, the CDR3 is TGTGCCAGCAGCCCGGGGACCCTAACTTTGAACACTGAAGCTTTCTTT. Amino acid sequence: CASSPGTLTLNTEAFF.

The genes are TRBV5-1 and TRBJ1-2; D gene uncertain. The germline V gene encodes CDR1 SGHRS and CDR2 YFSETQ. Trimming cost V 0 bases and J 7 bases, with 7 bases left between them. CDR3 size: 12 residues. The DNA of the CDR3 is TGCGCCAGCAGCTTGGGGGTCGGTGGCTACACCTTC. As protein: CASSLGVGGYTF.

This chain uses TRBV9 with TRBJ1-2, with 8 bases matching TRBD1. This CDR3 contains 13 residues. V shed 7 bases, J shed 3 bases, and the junction held 5 bases outside the gene matches. In germline, CDR1 is SGDLS, CDR2 YYNGEE. Here the CDR3 reads CASAVDRDYGYTF. The CDR3 nucleotides are TGTGCCAGCGCGGTGGACAGGGACTATGGCTACACCTTC.

V and J are TRBV12-3 or TRBV12-4 and TRBJ1-5, with D possibly TRBD1 on 5 matching bases. V was cut by 7 bases and J by 7 bases, with 14 bases left in between. The CDR3 is 13 residues long. The CDR3 DNA reads as TGTGCCAGCACCGAATCAGGGAGCCAGCCCCAGCATTTT. This translates into CASTESGSQPQHF.

The genes are TRBV11-2 and TRBJ2-2; D may be TRBD2 (5 bases). The V and J ends lost 3 bases and 2 bases respectively, with 16 bases between them. The CDR3 is 17 amino acids. CDR1 is SGHAT and CDR2 is FQNNGV in the germline V gene. In DNA form, the CDR3 reads TGTGCCAGCAGCTTTGGACTCTTTCGAAATAACACCGGGGAGCTGTTTTTT. This gives the protein CASSFGLFRNNTGELFF.

The chain employs TRBV28 and TRBJ1-4; 8 nucleotides align to TRBD1. The CDR3 contains 14 residues. Trimming removed 6 bases from V and 4 bases from J; junction bases left unmatched: 4. Germline values: CDR1 MDHEN, CDR2 SYDVKM. CDR3 in amino acids: CASRPTGDNEKLFF. CDR3 DNA: TGTGCCAGCAGGCCGACAGGGGATAATGAAAAACTGTTTTTT.

V and J are TRBV5-1 and TRBJ2-7; the match to TRBD2 covers 10 bases. The CDR3 is 16 residues long. Germline V gene sequence: CDR1 SGHRS, CDR2 YFSETQ. Trimming removed 0 bases from V and 2 bases from J; junction bases left unmatched: 5. CDR3 amino acids: CASSLESSGGTYEQYF. The CDR3 DNA is TGCGCCAGCAGCTTGGAGTCTAGCGGGGGCACCTACGAGCAGTACTTC.

V gene TRBV7-9 combines with J gene TRBJ1-2, with 9 bases matching TRBD1. The CDR3 has 14 residues. Germline V lookup: CDR1 SEHNR, CDR2 FQNEAQ (reference sequence). V was clipped by 6 bases and J by 8 bases; unmatched bases: 10. The CDR3 DNA reads TGTGCCAGCAGTCCCTGGGACAGGGTAGAGGGCTACACCTTC. The encoded protein is CASSPWDRVEGYTF.

This rearrangement joins TRBV7-2 to TRBJ1-4; a weak D match, TRBD1 (5 bases). The V gene's germline CDR1 is SGHTA and CDR2 FQGNSA. V lost 2 bases and J 4 bases, leaving 11 bases between the germline ends. The CDR3 has 15 amino acids. CDR3 nucleotides: TGTGCCAGCAGCTTAAGCGGGGCCGGTAATGAAAAACTGTTTTTT. Its protein product is CASSLSGAGNEKLFF. The full variable domain, rest sourced from reference TRBV7-2 and TRBJ1-4, is GAGVSQSPSNKVTEKGKDVELRCDPISGHTALYWYRQSLGQGLEFLIYFQGNSAPDKSGLPSDRFSAERTGGSVSTLTIQRTQQEDSAVYLCASSLSGAGNEKLFFGSGTQLSVL.